This T cell receptor beta chain is drawn from a study of T cell clones after liver transplantation (dated by TCRdb to the late 2010s). For the wider study: Samples were obtained from ITN030ST, a randomized trial in which withdrawal of immunosuppression was attempted within 2 years of liver transplantation. Blood samples were collected pre-transplant, then pre-randomization ahead of withdrawal, and finally post-randomization once withdrawal had either been completed or failed. Of the 8 liver transplant recipients making up the studied cohort, 3 were classified as tolerant and 5 as non-tolerant. Three of the eight recipients were HCV-positive; the others were transplanted for non-autoimmune, non-viral indications. Tolerance was defined as complete withdrawal of immunosuppression for at least one year without a rise in liver enzymes beyond twice the upper limit of normal. Third party-reactive TCRbeta sequences were also identified from pre-transplant MLRs to serve as an antigen-independent comparator for donor-reactive sequences. The subjects received no induction therapy and were kept on standard immunosuppression until randomization at 12-24 months post-transplant. After a pre-transplant mixed lymphocyte reaction, TCRbeta sequencing was used to pinpoint donor-reactive T cell clones, which were subsequently tracked in post-transplant blood.

Frozen genomic DNA underwent high-throughput TCRbeta CDR3 sequencing by immunoSEQ, including PCR amplification, mapping, bias correction and internal controls. The published analysis was carried out like this. Only productive rearrangements were retained, and each unique TCRbeta sequence was defined by its CDR3 nucleotide sequence together with its V and J gene. A sequence counted as donor-reactive only if the sequence showed at least 5-fold expansion in CFSE-low cells compared with unstimulated pre-transplant cells and had a frequency of at least 0.01%. Minimum frequency thresholds were set for each subject based on the unstimulated sample with the lowest template count, ensuring at least 90% detection power. Jensen-Shannon divergence between the top 1000 TCRbeta sequences after and before transplant was used to measure repertoire turnover. Two-sided Fisher's exact tests were used to test for changes in how often donor-reactive sequences were detected. TCRdb's version of the immuneACCESS table is confined to in-frame rearrangements and falls short of the full clone set. An unresolved V gene accounts for under half of the shortfall where checked; the remainder is of unknown origin. The D gene and trimming were derived from the DNA, and the V and J assignments and clone size from that table. The sample contains some 45,000 clones, around 84% of them found a single time. In total, the top ten clones hold 2% to 2.5% of the sample.

Comment on this clone: Its antigen has not been determined. Nothing much larger sits one base from this clone, and base qualities are not available.

Thawed unstimulated PBMCs were stained for CD3, CD4 and CD8 and FACS-sorted into CD3+CD4+ and CD3+CD8+ populations. All 8 studied subjects were randomized to immunosuppression withdrawal. Genomic DNA was isolated with the Qiagen DNeasy Blood and Tissue Kit. Trimming costs V 1 base and J 0 bases, and their ends lie 20 bases apart. CDR1 is given as SGHTS and CDR2 as YDEGEE, both from the germline V gene. The CDR3 contains 19 residues, cysteine and phenylalanine counted. CDR3 DNA is the only sequence kept; it has 57 bases, read in frame from the first base. Study-wide conclusions, independent of this receptor: Circulating donor-reactive CD4 TCRbeta sequences fell significantly post-transplant in most of the 8 subjects, irrespective of tolerance or HCV status. Because of small, heterogeneous patient numbers and non-standardized post-transplant time points, the conclusions were only preliminary. Because allograft tissue specimens were not available, migration of donor-reactive T cells into the graft, rather than deletion, may have occurred. When repertoire turnover was taken into account, detection of donor-reactive sequences was significantly reduced in 7 of 8 subjects for CD4 and in 8 of 8 subjects for CD8. Donor-reactive sequences decreased more than third party-reactive sequences, which suggests partial antigen-specific deletion that was not related to withdrawal success. In a couple of subjects, low numbers of available donor cells limited the measurable donor-reactive repertoire.

The specimen comprised CD4+ T cells from blood, sampled 24 months after liver transplant. The chain is made from TRBV5-8 and TRBJ2-4, with the D call tentatively TRBD1 or TRBD2, each fitting 5 bases. The receptor was isolated from a human patient who received a liver transplant. In patients who had a transplant, some T cells may come from the graft donor. The bases read TGTGCCAGCAGCTTGTTGTCCGGGACGGCCAACTCAGCCAAAAACATTCAGTACTTC. It translates to CASSLLSGTANSAKNIQYF.